This TCR beta chain was captured by sequencing in a study of shared clonotypes between healthy human individuals. Study-wide results and limits: Donor scarcity curtailed the genetic and exposure-history diversity represented herein. Memory subsets generally showed smaller estimated richness than naive subsets did.

Worth noting for this clone: Its antigen is still unknown.

Deep-level assay runs were performed. Genomic DNA from each subset was divided evenly over several immunoSEQ plates. TCRdb's table, derived via immunoSEQ multiplex PCR, lists solely in-frame clones and lacks some. The sample has around 2.3 million clones; approximately 96% are singletons. The CDR3 runs 13 residues. Per germline, CDR1 GTSNPN and CDR2 SVGIG (reference sequence). Trimming shortened V by 0 bases and J by 3 bases, and 8 bases separated the two germline ends. The chain couples TRBV30 to TRBJ2-5, with D perhaps matching TRBD1 or TRBD2 (5 bases each). This TCR derives from a man between 18 and 35 years old in good health. The sample consisted of naive CD4+ T cells sorted from blood. Noted subset: CD45RA+ positively selected. The CDR3 coding sequence is TGTGCCTGGAGTGTACGAGGGGAAGAGACCCAGTACTTC. As protein: CAWSVRGEETQYF.